The TCR beta chain described here comes from a study of T cells in localized non-small cell lung cancer. Profiled with immunoSEQ multiplex PCR; TCRdb holds only in-frame clones, not every one. The sample has 70,000 to 85,000 clones, less than 85% seen once; the top ten hold under 1.5%. A remark on this clone: As yet, its antigen is unknown.

Study outcomes and limitations: Peak T cell clonality was found in uninvolved adjacent lung, exceeding tumor. Appearance in adjacent lung was seen for a median around 58 of the top 100 tumor clones. Analysis by sequencing included only one tumor region, so heterogeneity remains possible. Prolonged overall survival went with higher T cell density in the blood.

The CDR3 is 16 amino acids. V shed 1 base and J 6 bases; nucleotides not matched to a gene: 9. The V gene's germline CDR1 is LGHNA and CDR2 YNFKEQ. This clonotype was sampled from a female donor over 55 with stage I lung adenocarcinoma. The sequencing here drew on peripheral blood, taken before any cancer treatment. J is TRBJ2-1 and V is TRBV4-2; the match to TRBD2 covers 7 bases. The CDR3 sequence is CASSQGESGMINEQFF. In nucleotides, the CDR3 is TGTGCCAGCAGCCAAGGGGAGAGCGGGATGATCAATGAGCAGTTCTTC.